The clone carrying this T cell receptor beta chain has ten or more counts. What it binds is not known. The CDR3 is made up of 14 amino acids. The germline V and J ends were trimmed by 4 bases and 1 base, with 10 bases remaining between them. Germline CDR1 is LGHDT and CDR2 is YNNKEL (reference sequence). MiXCR, applied by TCRdb to the RT-PCR reads, yields one record per CDR3 protein. The table has roughly 500,000 distinct CDR3 sequences, approximately 24% seen once; the top ten hold under 3.5%. This sample was included in a study of response to subunit inactivated influenza vaccine. Study-wide findings and caveats: Authors suggested each seasonal influenza vaccination recruits few new T cells.

This same sample was also taken into another study, of T cells expressing NK-cell markers. That paper adds: 5'RACE template switching with UMIs generated TCR beta cDNA. Sequenced donors, eight in total, included seven who were HCMV-seropositive and one who was seronegative. Restricting sorting to alpha-beta TCR T cells was achieved in several experiments by an anti-gamma-delta TCR antibody. Each of roughly six donors carried dominant NKG2C+ clonotypes accounting for about 1.0-7.0% of CD8+ T cells.

V and J are TRBV3-1 and TRBJ1-1, with TRBD1 as a possible D gene (5 bases). This sequence was found in a middle-aged man who received an inactivated influenza vaccine. Specimen: CD4+ T cells sorted from PBMCs, collected less than 13 days after vaccination. The CDR3 is CASSPTVENTEAFF. DNA of the CDR3: TGTGCCAGCAGCCCGACAGTGGAGAACACTGAAGCTTTCTTT. The full variable domain, its missing parts supplied by reference TRBV3-1 and TRBJ1-1, is DTAVSQTPKYLVTQMGNDKSIKCEQNLGHDTMYWYKQDSKKFLKIMFSYNNKELIINETVPNRFSPKSPDKAHLNLHINSLELGDSAVYFCASSPTVENTEAFFGQGTRLTVV.